The 22 T cell receptor beta chains listed next were all sequenced from one sample in a study of technical replicates of blood from a few donors. The data were produced by immunoSEQ multiplex PCR, yet TCRdb's version contains in-frame clones alone and is incomplete. The sample has nearly 70,000 clones; roughly nine tenths are singletons. Sequenced: T cells isolated from PBMCs. The receptors come from a human donor in good health.

The genes are TRBV5-4 and TRBJ1-1, with a possible D match to TRBD1 (5 bases). Trimming stripped 4 bases from V and 0 bases from J, with 10 bases between. CDR3 length: 14 amino acids. Germline-derived CDR1 and CDR2 are SGHNT and YYREEE (reference sequence). CDR3 nucleotides: TGTGCCAGCAGCCGGGGGGGGATGAACACTGAAGCTTTCTTT. Protein product: CASSRGGMNTEAFF.

The chain couples TRBV11-2 to TRBJ1-4, with D perhaps TRBD1 (5 bases). The CDR3 length is 17 residues. Germline V CDR1 and CDR2: SGHAT, FQNNGV. The V gene lost 5 bases and the J gene lost 8 bases, with 24 bases spanning the gap. The CDR3 reads CASSPNRWRGNQEKLFF. CDR3 nucleotides: TGTGCCAGCAGCCCGAACCGTTGGAGGGGAAATCAGGAAAAACTGTTTTTT.

This chain connects TRBV7-7 to TRBJ2-3, with a tentative D call TRBD2 (5 bases). Germline CDR1 and CDR2: SSHAT and FNYEAQ (reference sequence). The length of the CDR3 is 15 residues. The ends were cut back, 1 base at V and 2 bases at J, with 10 bases in the middle. The CDR3 protein is CASSLGGLNTDTQYF. CDR3 bases: TGTGCCAGCAGCTTAGGCGGGTTAAACACAGATACGCAGTATTTT.

This sequence joins TRBV7-2 and TRBJ2-7; D ambiguous. The germline CDR1 and CDR2 sequences are SGHTA and FQGNSA. The CDR3 runs 14 residues. Between the trimmed V and J ends, which lost 1 base and 2 bases, there was a span of 9 bases. For the CDR3, the DNA is TGTGCCAGCAGCTTAGGATTTACAACCTACGAGCAGTACTTC. It is translated as CASSLGFTTYEQYF.

The chain has TRBV25-1 and TRBJ1-1; TRBD1 might be the D (5 bases). V lost 3 bases and J lost 0, with 14 bases in between. The CDR3 extends over 16 amino acids. Germline V gene sequence: CDR1 MGHDK, CDR2 SYGVNS. CDR3 bases: TGTGCCAGCAGTGATGAAAGGGGCCGGATGAACACTGAAGCTTTCTTT. The encoded protein is CASSDERGRMNTEAFF.

V is TRBV27 and J is TRBJ2-5, with D perhaps TRBD2 (5 bases). The V gene lost 4 bases and the J gene lost 5 bases, with 11 bases spanning the gap. This CDR3 contains 13 residues. Per germline, CDR1 MNHEY and CDR2 SMNVEV (reference sequence). CDR3: CASSSYGGETQYF. The CDR3 DNA sequence: TGTGCCAGCAGTTCCTATGGAGGCGAGACCCAGTACTTC.

The chain links TRBV5-5 to TRBJ2-5, with D possibly matching TRBD1 (5 bases). The CDR3 contains 13 residues. V was trimmed by 0 bases and J by 4 bases, leaving 7 bases between them. The germline V gene encodes CDR1 SGHKS and CDR2 YYEKEE (reference sequence). The CDR3 coding sequence is TGTGCCAGCAGCTTGGTCCAGGGAGAGACCCAGTACTTC. This codes for CASSLVQGETQYF.

J is TRBJ1-3 and V is TRBV30; the match to TRBD1 covers 8 bases. The V gene's germline CDR1 is GTSNPN and CDR2 SVGIG (reference sequence). The CDR3 covers 14 residues. V was clipped by 7 bases and J by 2 bases; unmatched bases: 7. CDR3 DNA sequence: TGTGCCTTCAGGACAGGGAGCGCTGGAAACACCATATATTTT. It encodes CAFRTGSAGNTIYF.

V and J are TRBV9 and TRBJ2-3, with a tentative D call TRBD1 (5 bases). CDR1 and CDR2 from the germline V gene are SGDLS and YYNGEE. The CDR3 contains 16 residues. Trimming took off 1 base at V and 3 bases at J, with 15 bases between the two ends. Written as DNA, the CDR3 is TGTGCCAGCAGCGTACGCGCTGGGGCCGGAACAGATACGCAGTATTTT. Protein sequence: CASSVRAGAGTDTQYF.

V and J are TRBV7-9 and TRBJ1-1, with 8 bases aligning to TRBD1. The CDR3 runs to 16 residues. The junction had 8 bases not matched to a gene; V was cut back by 5 bases and J by 0 bases. Germline assignment: CDR1 SEHNR and CDR2 FQNEAQ (reference sequence). CDR3 loop: CASSQRPGGLNTEAFF. The CDR3 DNA reads as TGTGCCAGCAGCCAACGACCAGGGGGCTTGAACACTGAAGCTTTCTTT.

As DNA, the CDR3 is TGTGCCAGCAGCTTCCCACCCCCGGAGGGTACGGGCGAGCAGTACTTC. It translates to CASSFPPPEGTGEQYF. This sequence joins TRBV7-2 and TRBJ2-7, with D perhaps TRBD2 (6 bases). Germline CDR1 reads SGHTA; CDR2 reads FQGNSA. With 3 bases removed from V and 6 bases from J, the gap between germline ends came to 21 bases. This CDR3 is built from 16 residues.

This rearrangement joins TRBV4-1 to TRBJ1-4; D call uncertain. Germline V lookup: CDR1 MGHRA, CDR2 YSYEKL. The V and J ends lost 2 bases and 5 bases respectively, with 12 bases between them. The CDR3 runs to 15 residues. The CDR3 loop reads CASSQFALRNEKLFF. The CDR3 nucleotides are TGCGCCAGCAGCCAATTCGCCCTCAGAAATGAAAAACTGTTTTTT.

The rearrangement joins TRBV9 to TRBJ1-3; D call uncertain. Looked up from germline, CDR1 is SGDLS and CDR2 is YYNGEE. V dropped 3 bases and J dropped 3 bases, with 7 bases sitting between them. The CDR3 loop spans 13 amino acids. The CDR3 sequence: CASSASGGNTIYF. As DNA, the CDR3 is TGTGCCAGCAGCGCCTCGGGTGGAAACACCATATATTTT.

The chain joins TRBV11-2 to TRBJ1-2; TRBD1 matches 10 bases. The CDR3 runs 14 residues. V lost 3 bases to trimming and J lost 6 bases; unmatched junction nucleotides: 4. CDR1 and CDR2 (germline): SGHAT, FQNNGV. The DNA for the CDR3 is TGTGCCAGCAGCTTTGGGGGGACAGGGGATGGCTACACCTTC. It is translated as CASSFGGTGDGYTF.

The V and J genes are TRBV5-6 and TRBJ1-1; 12 nucleotides agree with TRBD1. From germline, CDR1 is SGHDT and CDR2 YYEEEE. Unmatched junction bases numbered 4, after V lost 1 base and J lost 6 bases. The CDR3 sequence is 15 residues long. CDR3 sequence (DNA): TGTGCCAGCAGCTTGATGGGACAGGGGGCACCTGAAGCTTTCTTT. This codes for CASSLMGQGAPEAFF.

This chain connects TRBV14 to TRBJ2-7, with 9 bases that match TRBD1. J gave up 4 bases and V 6 bases, and 7 bases lay outside the gene matches. The length of the CDR3 is 14 residues. Looked up from germline, CDR1 is SGHDN and CDR2 is FVKESK. The CDR3: CASSAGTGRYEQYF. CDR3 DNA sequence: TGTGCCAGCAGTGCCGGGACAGGGAGATACGAGCAGTACTTC. Filled out from reference TRBV14 and TRBJ2-7, the complete variable domain reads EAGVTQFPSHSVIEKGQTVTLRCDPISGHDNLYWYRRVMGKEIKFLLHFVKESKQDESGMPNNRFLAERTGGTYSTLKVQPAELEDSGVYFCASSAGTGRYEQYFGPGTRLTVT.

The genes are TRBV7-2 and TRBJ2-2; 7 nucleotides match TRBD2. Trimming removed 7 bases from V and 3 bases from J; junction bases left unmatched: 5. CDR3 length equals 14 residues. CDR1 and CDR2 (germline): SGHTA, FQGNSA. The CDR3, as DNA: TGTGCCAGCATCGGGACTACCCACACCGGGGAGCTGTTTTTT. Amino acid sequence: CASIGTTHTGELFF.

This rearrangement joins TRBV5-1 to TRBJ2-2; D ambiguous. V was shortened by 0 bases and J by 3 bases, with 6 bases between the two germline ends. This CDR3 region has 14 residues. Germline CDR1 is SGHRS and CDR2 is YFSETQ. CDR3 coding DNA: TGCGCCAGCAGCTTGGAAGCCCACACCGGGGAGCTGTTTTTT. Translation: CASSLEAHTGELFF.

This chain links TRBV7-2 with TRBJ2-3; D is ambiguous. Trimming stripped 4 bases from V and 5 bases from J, with 10 bases between. CDR1 is SGHTA and CDR2 is FQGNSA in the germline V gene. This CDR3 is built from 13 residues. The CDR3 loop is CASSSPMIDTQYF. In DNA form, the CDR3 reads TGTGCCAGCAGCTCGCCTATGATAGATACGCAGTATTTT.

In DNA form, the CDR3 reads TGTGCCAGCAGCCCCCCAGCGGGAGTCGAGCAGTACTTC. Translated: CASSPPAGVEQYF. V is TRBV5-6 and J is TRBJ2-7; 8 bases fit TRBD2. The CDR3 extends over 13 amino acids. Unmatched junction bases numbered 6, after V lost 4 bases and J lost 6 bases. Germline-derived CDR1 and CDR2 are SGHDT and YYEEEE.

V gene TRBV6-4 combines with J gene TRBJ1-3, with TRBD1 identical over 10 bases. CDR1 is MRHNA, CDR2 SNTAGT, per germline. The CDR3 contains 15 residues. Trimming took 3 bases from V and 2 from J; bases not matched to a gene: 1. This CDR3 reads CASSEDRGPGNTIYF. In DNA, the CDR3 is TGTGCCAGCAGTGAAGACAGGGGGCCTGGAAACACCATATATTTT.

V usage is TRBV9 and J usage is TRBJ1-5; 7 bases are a match to TRBD1. Trimming removed 3 bases from V and 0 bases from J; junction bases left unmatched: 3. The CDR3 has 15 residues. The germline V gene encodes CDR1 SGDLS and CDR2 YYNGEE. The CDR3 nucleotides read TGTGCCAGCAGCGGCGGGACAGCTAGCAATCAGCCCCAGCATTTT. It specifies CASSGGTASNQPQHF.